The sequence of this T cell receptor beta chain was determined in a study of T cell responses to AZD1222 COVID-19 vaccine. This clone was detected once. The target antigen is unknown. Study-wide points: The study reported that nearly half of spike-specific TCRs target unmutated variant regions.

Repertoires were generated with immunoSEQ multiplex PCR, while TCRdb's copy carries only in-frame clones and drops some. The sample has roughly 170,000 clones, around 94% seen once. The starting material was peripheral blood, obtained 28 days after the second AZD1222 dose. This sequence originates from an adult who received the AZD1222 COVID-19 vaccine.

The CDR3 reads CASSLRNEETQYF. In nucleotides, the CDR3 is TGTGCCAGCAGCCTCAGAAATGAGGAGACCCAGTACTTC. The gene calls are TRBV14 and TRBJ2-5; D not certain. V lost 4 bases and J lost 5, with 11 bases in between. Germline assignment: CDR1 SGHDN and CDR2 FVKESK. The CDR3 spans 13 residues.